The 18 T cell receptor beta chains reported below all come from one sample, sequenced in a study of tumor and adjacent non-tumor tissue in lung cancer. A modified ARM-PCR protocol with three rounds of nested PCR amplified TCRbeta. TCRdb ran MiXCR on the multiplex PCR reads and lists one entry per CDR3 protein. The repertoire consists of around 80,000 distinct CDR3 sequences, with 80% to 90% occurring once and the leading ten covering 51%. RNA was extracted from bulk tissue without any cell sorting. This non-tumor lung sample came from over 3 cm beyond the tumor edge. The sequencing input was distant non-tumor lung tissue. Receptor source: a man aged 60 to 75 with non-small cell lung cancer.

To note about this clonotype: A much more abundant neighbour one base away suggests this may be a read error. The genes are TRBV12-3 or TRBV12-4 and TRBJ1-3; maybe TRBD1 (6 bases). This CDR3 has 16 amino acids. The germline V and J ends were trimmed by 8 bases and 2 bases, with 19 bases remaining between them. The CDR3 loop reads CASSLDSLNPGNTIYF. CDR3 bases: TGTGCCAGCTCCCTGGACAGCCTGAACCCTGGAAACACCATATATTTT.

To note about this clonotype: Without the conserved terminal phenylalanine or tryptophan, this CDR3 likely stems from a read error. The chain joins TRBV11-3 to TRBJ1-2, with a possible D match to TRBD1 (5 bases). Trimming left V 5 bases short and J 6 bases short, with 16 bases between. The CDR3 loop spans 14 amino acids. CDR1 and CDR2 (germline): SGHNT, YENEEA. The CDR3 coding sequence is TGTGCCAGCAGCCAAGGCAGCGCGGGGCATGGCTACACCTCC. This encodes CASSQGSAGHGYTS.

Of note for this clonotype: A junction end diverges from the germline sequence, so it may reflect a read error. This chain connects TRBV5-1 to TRBJ1-4, with TRBD1 as a possible D gene (5 bases). The germline V gene encodes CDR1 SGHRS and CDR2 YFSETQ. There are 14 residues in the CDR3. The CDR3 reads CASRRDATNEELFF. CDR3 DNA sequence: TGCGCCAGTAGAAGGGACGCAACTAATGAAGAACTGTTTTTT.

Details on this clonotype: One end of the junction is discordant with germline, which a read error may explain. The chain employs TRBV12-3 or TRBV12-4 and TRBJ1-6; 7 bases fit TRBD1. CDR3 length: 13 amino acids. Written as DNA, the CDR3 is TGTGCCTGCATGACAGGGAGGAGGTCACCCCTCCGCTTT. Protein sequence: CACMTGRRSPLRF.

As to this clonotype: A junction boundary mismatches the germline segment, possibly from a read error. This rearrangement joins TRBV4-3 to TRBJ1-1; D unresolved. There are 15 residues in the CDR3. Germline V gives CDR1 LGHNA, CDR2 YSLEER. The CDR3 DNA sequence: TGCACCAGCAGCCAAGATAGGGAAAGGAACACTGAAGCTTTCTTT. Translation: CTSSQDRERNTEAFF.

This clonotype was counted only a few times. One end of the junction is discordant with germline, which a read error may explain. J is TRBJ2-3 and V is TRBV4-2; no clear D. From germline, CDR1 is LGHNA and CDR2 YNFKEQ. The CDR3 is made up of 15 amino acids. CDR3 amino acids: CASSPDFPSTYTQYF. Written as DNA, the CDR3 is TGTGCCAGTAGCCCAGATTTTCCGAGTACATATACGCAGTATTTT.

In its sample, this clonotype was seen a few times. At one of its ends the junction is not consistent with the germline gene, which may arise from a read error. The DNA of the CDR3 is TGTAACGTTGGTGAGGACAGGGCCACCGGGGAGCTGTTTTTT. Its translation is CNVGEDRATGELFF. The V and J genes are TRBV29-1 and TRBJ2-2, with 8 bases aligning to TRBD1. The CDR3 is 14 residues long. The germline V gene has CDR1 SQVTM and CDR2 ANQGSEA.

To note about this clonotype: A junction boundary mismatches the germline segment, possibly from a read error. J is TRBJ1-5 and V is TRBV6-5; no firm D call. CDR1 and CDR2 (germline): MNHEY, SVGAGI. CDR3 length: 15 amino acids. The CDR3 here is CATSYTEPGSQPQHF. CDR3 nucleotide sequence: TGTGCCACCAGTTACACTGAACCGGGTAGTCAGCCCCAGCATTTT.

Turning to this clonotype: The junction and the germline gene differ at one end; a read error may be behind it. The chain uses TRBV7-3 and TRBJ2-1; D not certain. Germline assignment: CDR1 SGHTA and CDR2 FQGTGA. This CDR3 region has 15 residues. The DNA of the CDR3 is TGTGACAGCAGCCAGACTTACGGGTCAAACAATGAGCAGTTCTTC. Its protein product is CDSSQTYGSNNEQFF.

On this clonotype itself: Compared with germline, one end of the junction differs, possibly owing to a read error. V is TRBV11-2 and J is TRBJ2-6; no firm D call. This CDR3 comprises 19 residues. Germline V CDR1 and CDR2: SGHAT, FQNNGV. The CDR3 DNA follows: TGTGCCAACAGCTTAGTTCCAAAGGATAGGGCCTCTGGGGCCAACGTCCTGACTTTC. As protein: CANSLVPKDRASGANVLTF.

Notes on this clonotype: A read error may be the cause here, since a much bigger clone is one base away. V and J are TRBV10-2 and TRBJ1-2; possible D gene TRBD1, 6 bases. In germline, CDR1 is WSHSY, CDR2 SAAADI. The CDR3 length is 17 residues. CDR3 sequence: CASSGGLSDSSRYVYTF. CDR3 coding DNA: TGCGCCAGCAGTGGAGGTTTGTCGGACAGCTCGCGCTATGTCTACACCTTC.

The J gene is TRBJ2-2, the V gene TRBV6-6, with D perhaps TRBD2 (6 bases). The V gene's germline CDR1 is MNHNY and CDR2 SVGAGI (reference sequence). CDR3 size: 15 residues. The V end was cut by 4 bases, the J end by 7 bases, with 16 bases between. The CDR3 reads CASSFPGLGGGELFF. In DNA, the CDR3 is TGTGCCAGCAGTTTTCCGGGACTGGGGGGCGGGGAGCTGTTTTTT.

The chain joins TRBV11-3 to TRBJ2-7; D ambiguous. Germline V gives CDR1 SGHNT, CDR2 YENEEA. The CDR3 contains 16 residues. Trimming cost V 3 bases and J 4 bases, with 19 bases left between them. The CDR3, as DNA: TGTGCCAGCAGCTTCCTTAGACCGACCATCGGGTACGAGCAGTACTTC. The encoded protein is CASSFLRPTIGYEQYF. Full variable domain (rest looked up from reference TRBV11-3 and TRBJ2-7): EAGVVQSPRYKIIEKKQPVAFWCNPISGHNTLYWYLQNLGQGPELLIRYENEEAVDDSQLPKDRFSAERLKGVDSTLKIQPAELGDSAVYLCASSFLRPTIGYEQYFGPGTRLTVT.

This clonotype is termed medium-sized (0.01 to 0.1%). The J gene is TRBJ2-5, the V gene TRBV6-5; tentatively, D is TRBD1 (6 bases). Trimming stripped 6 bases from V and 1 base from J, with 12 bases between. The CDR3 extends over 14 amino acids. Germline V gene sequence: CDR1 MNHEY, CDR2 SVGAGI. This CDR3 is CASRRDNVQETQYF. CDR3 sequence (DNA): TGTGCCAGCAGGAGGGACAACGTCCAAGAGACCCAGTACTTC.

Of note for this clonotype: This may be a read error: a much more frequent sequence differs by one nucleotide. This chain joins TRBV6-6 and TRBJ1-1; 9 nucleotides line up with TRBD1. The CDR3 contains 15 residues. Per the germline V gene, CDR1 is MNHNY and CDR2 is SVGAGI (reference sequence). The DNA for the CDR3 is TGTGCCAGCACCCTCACCGGGACAGGGAGCACTGAAGCTGTCTTT. It translates to CASTLTGTGSTEAVF.

With regard to this clonotype: At one end, the junction sequence differs from germline, possibly due to a read error. The rearrangement joins TRBV4-2 to TRBJ2-1; D not certain. Germline V CDR1 and CDR2: LGHNA, YNFKEQ. The CDR3 has 15 residues. Here the CDR3 reads CARSQEAKTYNEQFF. The CDR3 DNA reads TGTGCCAGAAGCCAAGAAGCTAAAACCTACAATGAGCAGTTCTTC.

J is TRBJ2-1 and V is TRBV5-6; D is possibly TRBD2 (5 bases). CDR1 is SGHDT and CDR2 is YYEEEE in the germline V gene. V lost 9 bases and J lost 9, with 13 bases in between. The CDR3 loop spans 11 amino acids. The CDR3 nucleotides read TGTGCCAACAGTCGCGGAGGTGAGCAGTTCTTC. Protein: CANSRGGEQFF.

This clonotype appeared once. This may be a read error, as it is one base from a much larger clone. The chain is built from TRBV20-1 and TRBJ1-5; 8 bases match TRBD1. The assigned J gene may be wrong: the sequence end matches TRBJ2-3 better. This CDR3 contains 16 residues. CDR1 and CDR2 from the germline V gene are DFQATT and SNEGSKA (reference sequence). Written as DNA, the CDR3 is TGCAGTGCCGGATCAGGGGGCCCCTATAGCAATCAGCCCCAGTATTTT. This sequence encodes CSAGSGGPYSNQPQYF.